Reported below is one T cell receptor beta chain. The germline gives CDR1 ENHRY, CDR2 SYGVKD. V lost 4 bases, J lost 9 bases, and 4 bases stayed unmatched. The CDR3 extends over 14 amino acids. The method was immunoSEQ multiplex PCR; TCRdb's version includes in-frame clones alone and lacks a portion of them. The data show 45,000 to 50,000 clones, with around nine tenths seen just once and roughly half held by the top ten. The data belong to a study of OX40 agonist ivuxolimab in advanced cancers. This clonotype was obtained from an adult with an advanced solid tumor such as melanoma, head and neck, liver or kidney cancer. The rearrangement joins TRBV10-3 to TRBJ2-6, with 9 bases aligning to TRBD1. This specimen consisted of CD4+ or CD8+ T cells sorted from blood, obtained in a trial of the OX40 agonist ivuxolimab. In nucleotides, the CDR3 is TGTGCCATCAGTGCATCGGGACAGGGCAACGTCCTGACTTTC. This translates into CAISASGQGNVLTF.